Shown below are 32 T cell receptor beta chains from a single sample sequenced in a study of control samples from healthy donors and cancer patients. This table comes from immunoSEQ multiplex PCR, and its TCRdb copy is limited to in-frame clones, with some not included. This sample has 110,000 to 150,000 clones, with more than 90% found just once. The specimen sequenced was blood. Source of these receptors: a man aged 25-45 years in good health.

Only a few counts were recorded for this clone. V usage is TRBV4-2 and J usage is TRBJ1-5; D gene unclear. V shed 0 bases and J shed 3 bases, with 9 bases lying between them. The CDR3 covers 15 residues. CDR1 LGHNA and CDR2 YNFKEQ come from the germline V gene. CDR3 residues: CASSQDPRTNQPQHF. The CDR3, as DNA: TGTGCCAGCAGCCAAGATCCAAGGACCAATCAGCCCCAGCATTTT.

The chain carries TRBV9 and TRBJ2-7; 10 bases line up with TRBD2. The CDR3 totals 17 residues. V shed 4 bases, J shed 4 bases, and the junction held 14 bases outside the gene matches. The germline V gene has CDR1 SGDLS and CDR2 YYNGEE. Here the CDR3 DNA reads TGTGCCAGCAGCCCGACATATTGGACTAGCGGACGATACGAGCAGTACTTC. It yields the protein CASSPTYWTSGRYEQYF.

J is TRBJ2-1 and V is TRBV18; D possibly matches TRBD1 or TRBD2 (6 bases each). The V end was cut by 4 bases, the J end by 9 bases, with 16 bases between. The CDR3 is made up of 14 amino acids. The V gene's germline CDR1 is KGHSH and CDR2 LQKENI. The CDR3 loop reads CASSLGGRSGEQFF. The CDR3, as DNA: TGTGCCAGCTCACTCGGGGGCCGATCGGGTGAGCAGTTCTTC.

The chain links TRBV2 to TRBJ1-6, with TRBD1 identical over 8 bases. This CDR3 has 17 residues. V was clipped by 6 bases and J by 0 bases; unmatched bases: 7. In germline, CDR1 is SNHLY, CDR2 FYNNEI. CDR3 nucleotide sequence: TGTGCCAGCAGCGCGGACAGGGAAGACTCCTATAATTCACCCCTCCACTTT. This encodes CASSADREDSYNSPLHF.

This chain joins TRBV4-1 and TRBJ1-1; 7 positions agree with TRBD1. CDR3 length equals 15 residues. J lost 0 bases, V lost 4 bases, and 5 bases had no gene match. Per germline, CDR1 MGHRA and CDR2 YSYEKL. The CDR3 sequence is CASSRGGAMNTEAFF. The CDR3 bases are TGCGCCAGCAGCCGAGGGGGCGCCATGAACACTGAAGCTTTCTTT.

This clone occurred a few times. The rearrangement joins TRBV6-2 or TRBV6-3 to TRBJ1-1; possible D gene TRBD1, 6 bases. Germline-derived CDR1 and CDR2 are MNHEY and SVGEGT. Trimming removed 6 bases from V and 11 bases from J, with 22 bases in between. The CDR3 length is 14 residues. As DNA, the CDR3 is TGTGCCAGCAGCGATGTTATGGGGGGCTGGTCCGCTTTCTTT. This translates into CASSDVMGGWSAFF.

This chain joins TRBV28 and TRBJ1-1; possible D gene TRBD1, 5 bases. The CDR3 spans 14 residues. V was cut by 5 bases and J by 4 bases, with 14 bases left in between. The V gene's germline CDR1 is MDHEN and CDR2 SYDVKM. CDR3 sequence reads: CASSKGRTFTEAFF. The CDR3 DNA reads as TGTGCCAGCAGTAAGGGACGGACGTTCACTGAAGCTTTCTTT.

This rearrangement joins TRBV5-1 to TRBJ1-5; possibly TRBD1 for D (5 bases). Deletions cut 3 bases from V and 3 bases from J, with 10 bases between. The CDR3 extends over 14 amino acids. Germline V gene lookup returns CDR1 SGHRS and CDR2 YFSETQ. The CDR3 bases are TGCGCCAGCAGCTCGGGGCCGGACAATCAGCCCCAGCATTTT. It encodes CASSSGPDNQPQHF.

V and J are TRBV11-3 and TRBJ2-3; TRBD2 matches at 9 bases. CDR3 length: 16 residues. Trimming cost V 4 bases and J 2 bases; bases outside gene matches: 7. Germline loops: CDR1 SGHNT, CDR2 YENEEA. The CDR3 coding sequence is TGTGCCAGCAGCTCTCGGCTAGCGGGAATCACAGATACGCAGTATTTT. Translating gives CASSSRLAGITDTQYF.

The V call is TRBV6-1, the J call TRBJ1-4; 8 nucleotides match TRBD1. Germline V gene sequence: CDR1 MNHNS, CDR2 SASEGT. This CDR3 comprises 15 residues. V lost 3 bases to trimming and J lost 2 bases; unmatched junction nucleotides: 2. The CDR3 nucleotides are TGTGCCAGCAGTGAGTGGACAGGGACTAATGAAAAACTGTTTTTT. It translates to CASSEWTGTNEKLFF.

V gene TRBV6-5 combines with J gene TRBJ2-7, with unresolved D. V dropped 5 bases and J dropped 3 bases, with 5 bases sitting between them. The CDR3 runs 11 residues. Germline V lookup: CDR1 MNHEY, CDR2 SVGAGI. CDR3 sequence reads: CASSLLYEQYF. In nucleotides, the CDR3 is TGTGCCAGCAGTCTTCTCTACGAGCAGTACTTC.

The chain combines TRBV27 with TRBJ2-7; 9 nucleotides align to TRBD1. J was trimmed by 5 bases and V by 6 bases; bases with no gene match: 11. Germline V gives CDR1 MNHEY, CDR2 SMNVEV (reference sequence). The CDR3 has 15 amino acids. The CDR3 nucleotides read TGTGCCAGCAGGTCAATAAGGGACAGGGTTGACGAGCAGTACTTC. It specifies CASRSIRDRVDEQYF.

The chain joins TRBV29-1 to TRBJ1-1; no definite D call. Per germline, CDR1 SQVTM and CDR2 ANQGSEA. Trimming cost V 3 bases and J 3 bases, with 11 bases left between them. This CDR3 is built from 13 residues. The chain's CDR3 is CSVDDGGDTEAFF. The DNA for the CDR3 is TGCAGCGTTGATGACGGCGGAGACACTGAAGCTTTCTTT.

The chain combines TRBV3-1 (or the pseudogene TRBV3-2) with TRBJ2-7; the D gene is possibly TRBD2 (6 bases). The length of the CDR3 is 17 residues. V lost 2 bases and J 0 bases, leaving 17 bases between the germline ends. Per germline, CDR1 LGHDT and CDR2 YNNKEL (reference sequence). CDR3 in amino acids: CASSQSGTFGYSYEQYF. CDR3 sequence (DNA): TGTGCCAGCAGCCAAAGTGGGACTTTCGGATACTCCTACGAGCAGTACTTC.

To note about this clone: Different DNA sequences within this sample yield the same CDR3. This sequence joins TRBV19 and TRBJ2-1; no definite D call. This CDR3 is 12 amino acids long. Trimming removed 9 bases at V and 6 bases at J, with 12 bases between. Germline V gene sequence: CDR1 LNHDA, CDR2 SQIVND (reference sequence). In nucleotides, the CDR3 is TGTGCCAGCGGAGACCGACTCAATGAGCAGTTCTTC. Translation: CASGDRLNEQFF. Full variable domain (missing parts from reference TRBV19 and TRBJ2-1): DGGITQSPKYLFRKEGQNVTLSCEQNLNHDAMYWYRQDPGQGLRLIYYSQIVNDFQKGDIAEGYSVSREKKESFPLTVTSAQKNPTAFYLCASGDRLNEQFFGPGTRLTVL.

This chain joins TRBV6-7 and TRBJ1-1, with 9 bases identical to TRBD1. TRBV6-7 counts as an open reading frame of uncertain function. CDR3 length equals 15 residues. V lost 7 bases and J lost 4; bases outside the gene matches: 10. This CDR3 reads CASTSTGGVSTEAFF. The CDR3 bases are TGTGCCAGCACCTCGACAGGGGGTGTGAGCACTGAAGCTTTCTTT.

V is TRBV5-4 and J is TRBJ2-2, with TRBD1 matching over 9 bases. J was trimmed by 3 bases and V by 5 bases; bases with no gene match: 2. Germline V gene sequence: CDR1 SGHNT, CDR2 YYREEE (reference sequence). The CDR3 sequence is 14 residues long. The CDR3 DNA is TGTGCCAGCAGAAGACAGGGGGACACCGGGGAGCTGTTTTTT. Its protein is CASRRQGDTGELFF.

This clone was seen only once. This chain connects TRBV4-1 to TRBJ1-2, with 7 nucleotides matching TRBD1. CDR1 MGHRA and CDR2 YSYEKL come from the germline V gene. This CDR3 has 15 amino acids. V lost 0 bases, J lost 8 bases, and 9 bases stayed unmatched. In nucleotides, the CDR3 is TGCGCCAGCAGCCAAGACGAGGGGGCGGTCCGCGGCTACACCTTC. It translates to CASSQDEGAVRGYTF.

The V call is TRBV19, the J call TRBJ1-2; 9 nucleotides match TRBD1. From germline, CDR1 is LNHDA and CDR2 SQIVND (reference sequence). V dropped 5 bases and J dropped 5; count of bases not matched to a gene: 18. The CDR3 is 18 amino acids. The CDR3 protein is CASSPHRGLREIQYGYTF. Here the CDR3 DNA reads TGTGCCAGTAGTCCCCACAGGGGGCTCAGGGAAATTCAATATGGCTACACCTTC.

The gene calls are TRBV5-4 and TRBJ2-3; the D is unclear. Germline assignment: CDR1 SGHNT and CDR2 YYREEE (reference sequence). V lost 0 bases, J lost 3 bases, and 11 bases lay in between. The CDR3 is 15 residues long. This chain's CDR3 is CASSLDQGPTDTQYF. The DNA for the CDR3 is TGTGCCAGCAGCTTGGACCAAGGCCCGACAGATACGCAGTATTTT.

The V call is TRBV10-2, the J call TRBJ1-5; D not certain. Deletions cut 3 bases from V and 3 bases from J, with 6 bases between. The CDR3 runs to 13 residues. Germline V gives CDR1 WSHSY, CDR2 SAAADI. The CDR3 DNA sequence: TGCGCCAGCAGTGATACAGCCAATCAGCCCCAGCATTTT. This codes for CASSDTANQPQHF.

The chain joins TRBV27 to TRBJ1-6; 8 bases are shared with TRBD1. CDR3 length: 16 amino acids. V dropped 5 bases and J dropped 6; count of bases not matched to a gene: 9. Germline lookup yields CDR1 MNHEY and CDR2 SMNVEV (reference sequence). This CDR3 reads CASSPEQGVPNSPLHF. DNA of the CDR3: TGTGCCAGCAGTCCGGAACAGGGGGTCCCTAATTCACCCCTCCACTTT.

This clone has only a few counts. The chain links TRBV2 to TRBJ2-3; 10 nucleotides line up with TRBD2. Germline loops: CDR1 SNHLY, CDR2 FYNNEI. CDR3 length equals 13 residues. V gave up 11 bases and J gave up 2 bases; unmatched junction bases: 4. The CDR3 nucleotides are TGTGCCGGAGCGGGAGGGACCACAGATACGCAGTATTTT. Its protein product is CAGAGGTTDTQYF.

The V and J genes are TRBV11-1 and TRBJ2-5; no firm D call. Germline V CDR1 and CDR2: SGHAT, FQDESV (reference sequence). The CDR3 contains 10 residues. Trimming removed 6 bases from V and 9 bases from J, with 8 bases in between. The CDR3 sequence: CASRPTAQYF. For the CDR3, the DNA is TGTGCCAGCAGACCTACGGCCCAGTACTTC.

The J gene is TRBJ1-3, the V gene TRBV11-2; D call uncertain. The germline CDR1 and CDR2 sequences are SGHAT and FQNNGV. The CDR3 length is 15 residues. V lost 2 bases and J 0 bases, leaving 8 bases between the germline ends. CDR3 in amino acids: CASSLRAFSGNTIYF. DNA of the CDR3: TGTGCCAGCAGCTTAAGAGCCTTCTCTGGAAACACCATATATTTT.

J is TRBJ2-5 and V is TRBV5-8; TRBD1 is a possible D gene (6 bases). The CDR3 length is 13 residues. Germline CDR1 reads SGHTS; CDR2 reads YDEGEE. With 0 bases removed from V and 5 bases from J, the gap between germline ends came to 8 bases. CDR3 region: CASSLGGRETQYF. The CDR3 bases are TGTGCCAGCAGCTTGGGGGGGCGGGAGACCCAGTACTTC.

This clone was seen only once. This rearrangement joins TRBV7-8 to TRBJ2-3; 11 bases fit TRBD1. J lost 2 bases, V lost 2 bases, and 6 bases had no gene match. Germline V lookup: CDR1 SGHVS, CDR2 FQNEAQ. CDR3 length: 17 residues. CDR3 in DNA: TGTGCCAGCAGCTTACACGAGGACAGGGGGCACACAGATACGCAGTATTTT. Translating gives CASSLHEDRGHTDTQYF.

This rearrangement joins TRBV12-5 to TRBJ2-7; 10 bases are a match to TRBD1. The germline CDR1 and CDR2 sequences are LGHNT and FRNRAP. V was clipped by 6 bases and J by 5 bases; unmatched bases: 7. The CDR3 sequence is 14 residues long. CDR3 sequence (DNA): TGTGCTAGTGGGCCCGGACAGGGGGGCCACGAGCAGTACTTC. This sequence encodes CASGPGQGGHEQYF.

The chain uses TRBV5-4 and TRBJ2-5, with TRBD2 identical over 10 bases. This CDR3 contains 17 residues. Trimming took 4 bases from V and 0 from J; bases not matched to a gene: 9. The V gene's germline CDR1 is SGHNT and CDR2 YYREEE (reference sequence). The CDR3 sequence: CASSRLKGTSDQETQYF. For the CDR3, the DNA is TGTGCCAGCAGCCGCCTAAAGGGGACTAGCGACCAAGAGACCCAGTACTTC.

The chain employs TRBV6-5 and TRBJ1-1, with D hard to call. Germline lookup yields CDR1 MNHEY and CDR2 SVGAGI. The germline V and J ends were trimmed by 7 bases and 3 bases, with 15 bases remaining between them. The CDR3 sequence is 14 residues long. The chain's CDR3 is CASILTTRYTEAFF. The CDR3 nucleotides read TGTGCCAGCATCCTCACTACTCGGTACACTGAAGCTTTCTTT.

The chain employs TRBV4-1 and TRBJ1-6; 8 bases are a match to TRBD1. This CDR3 is 18 amino acids long. The V gene's germline CDR1 is MGHRA and CDR2 YSYEKL. V shed 2 bases, J shed 9 bases, and the junction held 15 bases outside the gene matches. Written as DNA, the CDR3 is TGCGCCAGCAGCCAACATCCAGGGGGCGCCGGGGAACGTTCACCCCTCCACTTT. This encodes CASSQHPGGAGERSPLHF.

This clone was seen only once. The V and J genes are TRBV5-4 and TRBJ1-2, with TRBD1 identical over 7 bases. CDR1 and CDR2 (germline): SGHNT, YYREEE (reference sequence). The CDR3 extends over 16 amino acids. After removal of 0 bases from V and 2 bases from J, the junction contained 7 bases not matched to a gene. As DNA, the CDR3 is TGTGCCAGCAGCTTGGAGGGAAACAGGGGAAACTATGGCTACACCTTC. Amino acids: CASSLEGNRGNYGYTF.